This T cell receptor (beta chain) was retrieved from a study of response to subunit inactivated influenza vaccine. General observations from the study: That few new T cells are recruited by each seasonal influenza vaccination was the authors' suggestion.

One entry per CDR3 protein results from TCRdb running MiXCR on the RT-PCR reads. This sample yields hundreds of thousands of distinct CDR3 sequences, of which about a fifth are seen a single time; approximately 10% belongs to the top ten. With respect to this clonotype: The target antigen is unknown.

The V end lost 2 bases, the J end lost 0 bases, and 11 bases lay between the germline ends. Germline V gene sequence: CDR1 DFQATT, CDR2 SNEGSKA (reference sequence). CDR3 length: 15 residues. This TCR was sampled from a man between 45 and 60 years old who received an inactivated influenza vaccine. The J gene is TRBJ1-5, the V gene TRBV20-1; no firm D call. The sequences come from PBMCs from blood, collected roughly 5 days after vaccination. For the CDR3, the DNA is TGCAGTGCTAGAAGGTCGGGGAATAGCAATCAGCCCCAGCATTTT. Its translation: CSARRSGNSNQPQHF.